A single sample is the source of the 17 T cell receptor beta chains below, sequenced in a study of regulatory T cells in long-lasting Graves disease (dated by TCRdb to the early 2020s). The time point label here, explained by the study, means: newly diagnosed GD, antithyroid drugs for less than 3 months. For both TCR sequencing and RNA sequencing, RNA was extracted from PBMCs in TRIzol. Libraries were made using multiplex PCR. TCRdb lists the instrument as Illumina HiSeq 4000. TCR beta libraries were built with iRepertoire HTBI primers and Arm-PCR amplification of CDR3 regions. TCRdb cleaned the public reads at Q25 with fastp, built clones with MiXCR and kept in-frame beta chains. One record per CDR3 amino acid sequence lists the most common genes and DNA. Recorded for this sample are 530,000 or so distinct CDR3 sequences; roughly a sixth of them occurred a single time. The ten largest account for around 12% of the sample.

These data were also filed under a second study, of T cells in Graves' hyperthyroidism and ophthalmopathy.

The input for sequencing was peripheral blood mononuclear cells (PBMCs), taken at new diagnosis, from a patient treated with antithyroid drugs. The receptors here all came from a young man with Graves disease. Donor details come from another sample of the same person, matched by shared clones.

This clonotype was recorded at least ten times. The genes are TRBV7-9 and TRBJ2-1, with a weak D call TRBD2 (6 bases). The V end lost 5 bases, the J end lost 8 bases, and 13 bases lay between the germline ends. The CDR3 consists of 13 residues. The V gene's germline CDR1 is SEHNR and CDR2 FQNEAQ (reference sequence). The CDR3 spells CASSRLDFYEQFF. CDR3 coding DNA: TGTGCCAGCAGCCGACTAGACTTTTATGAGCAGTTCTTC.

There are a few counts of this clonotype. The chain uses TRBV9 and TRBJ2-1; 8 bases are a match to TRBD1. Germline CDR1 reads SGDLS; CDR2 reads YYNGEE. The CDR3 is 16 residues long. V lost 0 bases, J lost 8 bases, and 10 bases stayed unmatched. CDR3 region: CASSVEGQGALDEQFF. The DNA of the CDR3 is TGTGCCAGCAGCGTAGAGGGGCAGGGGGCCCTCGATGAGCAGTTCTTC.

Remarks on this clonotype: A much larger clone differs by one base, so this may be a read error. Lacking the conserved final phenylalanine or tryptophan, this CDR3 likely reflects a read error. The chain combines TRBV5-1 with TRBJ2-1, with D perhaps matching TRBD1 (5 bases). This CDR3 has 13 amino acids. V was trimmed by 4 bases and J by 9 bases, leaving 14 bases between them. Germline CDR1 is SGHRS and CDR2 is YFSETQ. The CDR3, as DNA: TGCGCCAGCAGCACAAACCAGGGATCTGAGCAGTTCTGC. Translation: CASSTNQGSEQFC.

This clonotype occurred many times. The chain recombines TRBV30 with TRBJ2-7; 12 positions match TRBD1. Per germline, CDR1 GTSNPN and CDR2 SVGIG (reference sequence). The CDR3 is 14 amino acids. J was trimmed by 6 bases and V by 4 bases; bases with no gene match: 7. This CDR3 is CAWNPGQGAGEQYF. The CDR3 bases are TGTGCCTGGAATCCGGGACAGGGGGCAGGCGAGCAGTACTTC.

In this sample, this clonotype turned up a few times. The CDR3 protein is CASRSREGYNEQFF. DNA of the CDR3: TGTGCCAGCCGGTCGCGGGAGGGCTACAATGAGCAGTTCTTC. This chain uses TRBV12-3 or TRBV12-4 with TRBJ2-1; 9 nucleotides line up with TRBD2. The J segment lost 3 bases and the V segment lost 8 bases, leaving 5 bases of the junction unmatched. This CDR3 has 14 amino acids.

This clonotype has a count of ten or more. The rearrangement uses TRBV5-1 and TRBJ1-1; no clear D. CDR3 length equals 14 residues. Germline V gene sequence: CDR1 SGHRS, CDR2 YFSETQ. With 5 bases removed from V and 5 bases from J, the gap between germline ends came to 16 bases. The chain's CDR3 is CASSYGGGGTEAFF. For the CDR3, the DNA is TGCGCCAGCAGTTATGGCGGCGGAGGGACTGAAGCTTTCTTT.

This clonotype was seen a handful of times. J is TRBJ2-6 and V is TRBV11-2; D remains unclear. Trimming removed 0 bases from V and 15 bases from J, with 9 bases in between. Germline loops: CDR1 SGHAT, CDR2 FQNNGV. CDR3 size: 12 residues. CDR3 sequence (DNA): TGTGCCAGCAGCTTAGAAGGTGTCTCCCTGACTTTC. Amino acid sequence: CASSLEGVSLTF.

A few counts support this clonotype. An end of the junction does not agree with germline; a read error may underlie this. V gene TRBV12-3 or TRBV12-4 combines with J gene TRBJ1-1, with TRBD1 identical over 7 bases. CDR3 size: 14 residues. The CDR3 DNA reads TGTGCCAGCAGCAGAAACAGGGGTATCACTGAGGCTTTCTTT. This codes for CASSRNRGITEAFF.

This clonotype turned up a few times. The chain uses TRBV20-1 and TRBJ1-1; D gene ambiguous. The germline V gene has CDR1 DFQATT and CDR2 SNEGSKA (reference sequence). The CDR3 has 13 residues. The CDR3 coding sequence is TGCTTTCTAATGTCAGAGGGATCTACTGAAGCTTTCTTT. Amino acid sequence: CFLMSEGSTEAFF.

The CDR3 reads CASGERYNEQFF. Here the CDR3 DNA reads TGTGCCAGTGGGGAACGCTACAATGAGCAGTTCTTC. The genes are TRBV19 and TRBJ2-1; D not certain. CDR1 and CDR2 (germline): LNHDA, SQIVND (reference sequence). The V and J ends lost 8 bases and 3 bases respectively, with 8 bases between them. This CDR3 contains 12 residues.

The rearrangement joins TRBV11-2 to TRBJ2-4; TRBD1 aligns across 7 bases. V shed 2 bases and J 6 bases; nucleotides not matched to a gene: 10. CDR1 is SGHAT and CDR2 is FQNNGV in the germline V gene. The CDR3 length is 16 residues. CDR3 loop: CASSLWIRDSGNIQYF. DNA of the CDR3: TGTGCCAGCAGCTTATGGATCCGGGACAGTGGAAACATTCAGTACTTC.

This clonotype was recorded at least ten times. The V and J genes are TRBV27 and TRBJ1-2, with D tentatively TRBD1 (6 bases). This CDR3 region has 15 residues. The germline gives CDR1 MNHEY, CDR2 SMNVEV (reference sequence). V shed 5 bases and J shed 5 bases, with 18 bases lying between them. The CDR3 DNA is TGTGCCAGCAGTCTAGGGCCGGGCAGGGGTTATGGCTACACCTTC. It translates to CASSLGPGRGYGYTF.

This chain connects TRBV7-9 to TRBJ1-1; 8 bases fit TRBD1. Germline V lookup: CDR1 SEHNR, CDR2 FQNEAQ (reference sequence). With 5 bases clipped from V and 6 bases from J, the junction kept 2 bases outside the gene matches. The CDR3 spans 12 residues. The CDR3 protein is CASSGTGAEAFF. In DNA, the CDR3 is TGTGCCAGCAGCGGGACAGGCGCTGAAGCTTTCTTT.

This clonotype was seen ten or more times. CDR3 nucleotide sequence: TGCACCAGCCGGGCGGGACGAGGAACCTACGAGCAGTACTTC. It translates to CTSRAGRGTYEQYF. This chain uses TRBV20-1 with TRBJ2-7; D perhaps matches TRBD2 (6 bases). Per germline, CDR1 DFQATT and CDR2 SNEGSKA (reference sequence). This CDR3 has 14 residues.

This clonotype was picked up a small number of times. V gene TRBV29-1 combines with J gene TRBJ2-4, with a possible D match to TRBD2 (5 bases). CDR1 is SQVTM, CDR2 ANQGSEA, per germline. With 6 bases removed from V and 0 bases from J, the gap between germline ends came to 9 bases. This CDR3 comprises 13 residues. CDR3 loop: CSVGLLAKNIQYF. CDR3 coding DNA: TGCAGCGTAGGACTTTTAGCCAAAAACATTCAGTACTTC. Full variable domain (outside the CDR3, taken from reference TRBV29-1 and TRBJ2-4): SAVISQKPSRDICQRGTSLTIQCQVDSQVTMMFWYRQQPGQSLTLIATANQGSEATYESGFVIDKFPISRPNLTFSTLTVSNMSPEDSSIYLCSVGLLAKNIQYFGAGTRLSVL.

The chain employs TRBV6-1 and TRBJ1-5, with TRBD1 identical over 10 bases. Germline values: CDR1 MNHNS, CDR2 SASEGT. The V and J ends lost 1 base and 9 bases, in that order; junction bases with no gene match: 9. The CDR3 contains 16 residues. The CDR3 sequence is CASSEDWTGGAGPQHF. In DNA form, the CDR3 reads TGTGCCAGCAGTGAAGACTGGACAGGGGGTGCGGGGCCCCAGCATTTT.

CDR3 sequence: CASSPLRGSELHEQYF. CDR3 in DNA: TGTGCCAGCAGCCCTTTACGGGGGAGCGAGTTACACGAGCAGTACTTC. The V and J genes are TRBV7-8 and TRBJ2-7, with D perhaps TRBD2 (6 bases). Germline lookup yields CDR1 SGHVS and CDR2 FQNEAQ. This CDR3 has 16 amino acids. V was pared by 5 bases and J by 5 bases, with 22 bases between.